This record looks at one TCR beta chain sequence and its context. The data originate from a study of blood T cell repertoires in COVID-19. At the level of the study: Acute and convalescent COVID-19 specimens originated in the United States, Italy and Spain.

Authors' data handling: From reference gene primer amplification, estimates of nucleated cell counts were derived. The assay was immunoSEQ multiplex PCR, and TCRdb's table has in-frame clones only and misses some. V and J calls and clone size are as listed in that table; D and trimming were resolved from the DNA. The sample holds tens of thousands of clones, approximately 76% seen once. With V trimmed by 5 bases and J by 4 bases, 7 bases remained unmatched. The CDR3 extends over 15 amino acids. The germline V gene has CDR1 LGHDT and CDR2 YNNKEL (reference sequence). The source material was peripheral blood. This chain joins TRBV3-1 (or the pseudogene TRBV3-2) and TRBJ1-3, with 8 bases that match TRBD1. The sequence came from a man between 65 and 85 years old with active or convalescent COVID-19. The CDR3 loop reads CASSSTGGAGNTIYF. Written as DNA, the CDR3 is TGTGCCAGCAGCTCTACAGGGGGGGCCGGAAACACCATATATTTT.